This T cell receptor beta chain was observed in a study of cytomegalovirus exposure and HLA in healthy donors. Whole-study findings and limits: TCR beta chains numbering 150 to 200 were designated cytomegalovirus-associated.

This CDR3 has 14 amino acids. The germline CDR1 and CDR2 sequences are ENHRY and SYGVKD. The study ran its PCR with 60 Vbeta and 13 Jbeta primers. Assay used: immunoSEQ multiplex PCR; TCRdb lists only in-frame clones, some missing. The sample carries around 130,000 clones, around 74% recorded once. Healthy people donating bone marrow made up the donors. Remarks on this clone: Its antigen is still unknown. At one end the junction does not follow the germline gene, possibly because of a read error. Other DNA sequences in this sample translate to the same CDR3.

Material for sequencing was PBMCs. The J gene is TRBJ1-1, the V gene TRBV10-3, with 9 bases lining up with TRBD1. The origin of this receptor is a man aged 40-50 years in good health and CMV-seropositive. CDR3 bases: TGTGCCATCACCCCAGGACAGGGGAACACTGAGGCTTTCTTT. Its translation: CAITPGQGNTEAFF.